A single sample is the source of the 24 T cell receptor beta chains below, sequenced in a study of OX40 agonist ivuxolimab in advanced cancers. The assay was immunoSEQ multiplex PCR, and TCRdb's table has in-frame clones only and misses some. The data show about 86,000 clones, 89% seen once. The source material was CD4+ or CD8+ T cells sorted from blood, sampled in a trial of the OX40 agonist ivuxolimab. These receptors came from an adult with an advanced solid tumor such as melanoma, head and neck, liver or kidney cancer.

This chain connects TRBV5-1 to TRBJ1-1, with unresolved D. V was trimmed by 2 bases and J by 2 bases, leaving 10 bases between them. The CDR3 extends over 14 amino acids. Germline-derived CDR1 and CDR2 are SGHRS and YFSETQ. DNA for the CDR3: TGCGCCAGCAGCTTCAATTCGCCTAACACTGAAGCTTTCTTT. Translated, it gives CASSFNSPNTEAFF.

The rearrangement links TRBV4-1 to TRBJ1-5; D is perhaps TRBD1 (5 bases). The length of the CDR3 is 18 residues. CDR1 and CDR2 from the germline V gene are MGHRA and YSYEKL. The V end was cut by 1 base, the J end by 4 bases, with 20 bases between. Here the CDR3 reads CASSQGVGGQTINQPQHF. Here the CDR3 DNA reads TGCGCCAGCAGCCAAGGGGTTGGAGGACAAACCATTAATCAGCCCCAGCATTTT.

A few counts support this clone. The rearrangement uses TRBV2 and TRBJ2-7; unclear D gene. The CDR3 has 11 residues. Per germline, CDR1 SNHLY and CDR2 FYNNEI. V dropped 4 bases and J dropped 1 base, with 2 bases sitting between them. As DNA, the CDR3 is TGTGCCAGCAGTGCTTCCTACGAGCAGTACTTC. It codes for CASSASYEQYF.

This chain links TRBV5-5 with TRBJ2-7, with 8 nucleotides matching TRBD1. Germline V gene lookup returns CDR1 SGHKS and CDR2 YYEKEE (reference sequence). The CDR3 is 15 residues long. V lost 4 bases, J lost 2 bases, and 8 bases stayed unmatched. As DNA, the CDR3 is TGTGCCAGCAGCCTCCGAGGGACAGGACCCTACGAGCAGTACTTC. Encoded protein: CASSLRGTGPYEQYF.

The J gene is TRBJ1-1, the V gene TRBV5-6, with D maybe TRBD1 (6 bases). Germline CDR1 is SGHDT and CDR2 is YYEEEE. The CDR3 runs to 14 residues. V lost 4 bases and J lost 11, with 21 bases in between. The CDR3 DNA reads as TGTGCCAGCAGCAGAGAATATATGGCAGGGGATGCTTTCTTT. It translates to CASSREYMAGDAFF. Variable domain in full (rest from reference TRBV5-6 and TRBJ1-1): DAGVTQSPTHLIKTRGQQVTLRCSPKSGHDTVSWYQQALGQGPQFIFQYYEEEERQRGNFPDRFSGHQFPNYSSELNVNALLLGDSALYLCASSREYMAGDAFFGQGTRLTVV.

The chain recombines TRBV11-2 with TRBJ1-2, with D possibly matching TRBD1 (5 bases). Germline assignment: CDR1 SGHAT and CDR2 FQNNGV. The CDR3 extends over 15 amino acids. The ends were cut back, 8 bases at V and 3 bases at J, with 19 bases in the middle. In DNA form, the CDR3 reads TGTGCCAGCCGCCGGCCAGGGACGGCATACTATGGCTACACCTTC. Amino acids: CASRRPGTAYYGYTF.

The CDR3 nucleotides are TGCGCCAGCAGCCAAGACCGGGGGCCGGGTCGGGGCTACACCTTC. This encodes CASSQDRGPGRGYTF. The gene calls are TRBV4-3 and TRBJ1-2; tentatively, D is TRBD1 (6 bases). The germline CDR1 and CDR2 sequences are LGHNA and YSLEER. V was clipped by 0 bases and J by 8 bases, with 16 bases between them. The CDR3 has 15 amino acids.

The V call is TRBV28, the J call TRBJ1-1; D perhaps matches TRBD1 (6 bases). In germline, CDR1 is MDHEN, CDR2 SYDVKM. This CDR3 region has 12 residues. Trimming removed 7 bases from V and 7 bases from J, with 13 bases in between. For the CDR3, the DNA is TGTGCCAGCATCCCCAGGGGAGGTGAAGCTTTCTTT. Its translation: CASIPRGGEAFF.

V is TRBV2 and J is TRBJ2-7, with D possibly matching TRBD1 (5 bases). Per germline, CDR1 SNHLY and CDR2 FYNNEI. V lost 3 bases and J 9 bases, leaving 9 bases between the germline ends. The CDR3 spans 11 residues. CDR3 amino acids: CASSDRVGQYV. CDR3 nucleotide sequence: TGTGCCAGCAGTGACAGGGTCGGGCAGTACGTC.

The chain joins TRBV5-4 to TRBJ2-7, with 9 positions matching TRBD2. Germline CDR1 SGHNT, CDR2 YYREEE (reference sequence). The length of the CDR3 is 15 residues. V was clipped by 4 bases and J by 0 bases; unmatched bases: 5. The CDR3 nucleotides are TGTGCCAGCAGCGCGGGGGGGCTGAGCTCCTACGAGCAGTACGTC. It specifies CASSAGGLSSYEQYV.

The rearrangement uses TRBV6-5 and TRBJ1-1, with a possible D match to TRBD1 (6 bases). Trimming stripped 6 bases from V and 5 bases from J, with 19 bases between. The CDR3 contains 15 residues. The germline V gene has CDR1 MNHEY and CDR2 SVGAGI. Here the CDR3 DNA reads TGTGCCAGCAGCCCCGCCCGAGGGGGACGGACTGAAGCTTTCTTT. It translates to CASSPARGGRTEAFF.

The sample holds one count of this clone. The rearrangement links TRBV15 to TRBJ1-5, with D maybe TRBD1 (5 bases). The germline V gene encodes CDR1 LNHNV and CDR2 YYDKDF (reference sequence). Trimming cost V 1 base and J 4 bases, with 11 bases left between them. The CDR3 length is 15 residues. The CDR3 bases are TGTGCCACCAGCAGAGGGGGCGCAGGTAATCAGCCCCAGCATTTT. Its protein is CATSRGGAGNQPQHF.

The rearrangement links TRBV27 to TRBJ2-7; 9 bases match TRBD1. The germline V gene has CDR1 MNHEY and CDR2 SMNVEV (reference sequence). Germline trimming cut 10 bases from V and 5 bases from J; bases unmatched to any gene: 15. The CDR3 runs 15 residues. CDR3 DNA: TGTGCCAAGACTTACCGGGACAGGGAGTTCCACGAGCAGTACTTC. This translates into CAKTYRDREFHEQYF.

The gene calls are TRBV13 and TRBJ2-7, with D unclear. Germline-derived CDR1 and CDR2 are PRHDT and FYEKMQ (reference sequence). Trimming cost V 1 base and J 5 bases, with 12 bases left between them. The CDR3 totals 14 residues. CDR3: CASSLVGPAHEQYF. The CDR3 DNA sequence: TGTGCCAGCAGCTTAGTTGGCCCGGCCCACGAGCAGTACTTC.

The chain combines TRBV29-1 with TRBJ2-1; D remains ambiguous. The CDR3 sequence is 13 residues long. Deletions cut 3 bases from V and 4 bases from J, with 10 bases between. Germline loops: CDR1 SQVTM, CDR2 ANQGSEA. Here the CDR3 reads CSVESPEYNEQFF. The CDR3 DNA reads as TGCAGCGTTGAGAGTCCAGAGTACAATGAGCAGTTCTTC.

The V gene is TRBV7-9, the J gene TRBJ1-5, with D uncertain. The CDR3 is 12 amino acids. Trimming took 0 bases from V and 5 from J, leaving 2 bases between them. Germline CDR1 and CDR2: SEHNR and FQNEAQ (reference sequence). CDR3 region: CASSLAHQPQHF. CDR3 sequence (DNA): TGTGCCAGCAGCTTAGCCCATCAGCCCCAGCATTTT. Supplemented by reference TRBV7-9 and TRBJ1-5, the full variable domain reads DTGVSQNPRHKITKRGQNVTFRCDPISEHNRLYWYRQTLGQGPEFLTYFQNEAQLEKSRLLSDRFSAERPKGSFSTLEIQRTEQGDSAMYLCASSLAHQPQHFGDGTRLSIL.

This clone was detected once. The chain carries TRBV11-3 and TRBJ2-1, with TRBD1 matching 8 bases. V shed 5 bases and J 12 bases; nucleotides not matched to a gene: 9. The germline V gene has CDR1 SGHNT and CDR2 YENEEA. This CDR3 spans 13 amino acids. The DNA for the CDR3 is TGTGCCAGCAGCCAAGCAGGGGGCAGGGGGCAGTTCTTC. Protein: CASSQAGGRGQFF.

The rearrangement joins TRBV7-2 to TRBJ2-3; 11 bases line up with TRBD2. The CDR3 is 18 residues long. CDR1 and CDR2 from the germline V gene are SGHTA and FQGNSA. The J segment lost 0 bases and the V segment lost 4 bases, leaving 9 bases of the junction unmatched. CDR3 sequence: CASSSPRLAGPSTDTQYF. CDR3 DNA sequence: TGTGCCAGCAGCTCCCCCAGACTAGCGGGGCCTAGCACAGATACGCAGTATTTT.

This sequence joins TRBV7-2 and TRBJ2-3; D gene unclear. V was clipped by 3 bases and J by 2 bases, with 9 bases between them. Germline assignment: CDR1 SGHTA and CDR2 FQGNSA. This CDR3 has 14 amino acids. CDR3 amino acids: CASSFGGLTDTQYF. CDR3 DNA sequence: TGTGCCAGCAGCTTCGGCGGCCTCACAGATACGCAGTATTTT. The whole variable domain, remainder taken from reference TRBV7-2 and TRBJ2-3, is GAGVSQSPSNKVTEKGKDVELRCDPISGHTALYWYRQSLGQGLEFLIYFQGNSAPDKSGLPSDRFSAERTGGSVSTLTIQRTQQEDSAVYLCASSFGGLTDTQYFGPGTRLTVL.

The chain couples TRBV10-3 to TRBJ1-1; the D gene is possibly TRBD1 (5 bases). CDR3 length: 17 amino acids. Trimming stripped 8 bases from V and 0 bases from J, with 22 bases between. Germline CDR1 ENHRY, CDR2 SYGVKD. CDR3 coding DNA: TGTGCCATCGGTAGTTCTTGGGGGGGTTCGGTGAACACTGAAGCTTTCTTT. Translating gives CAIGSSWGGSVNTEAFF.

CDR3 amino acids: CASSTLGGALVTFF. Here the CDR3 DNA reads TGTGCCAGCAGTACCCTAGGGGGCGCCCTGGTAACTTTCTTT. The gene calls are TRBV28 and TRBJ1-1; 7 bases agree with TRBD1. J was trimmed by 12 bases and V by 5 bases; bases with no gene match: 15. Germline CDR1 reads MDHEN; CDR2 reads SYDVKM. The CDR3 is made up of 14 amino acids.

The chain joins TRBV5-6 to TRBJ1-5, with 10 bases that match TRBD1. Germline V gives CDR1 SGHDT, CDR2 YYEEEE. The CDR3 contains 15 residues. The J segment lost 7 bases and the V segment lost 3 bases, leaving 7 bases of the junction unmatched. The CDR3: CASSSRGTGVQPQHF. DNA of the CDR3: TGTGCCAGCAGCTCACGGGGGACAGGGGTCCAGCCCCAGCATTTT.

The chain recombines TRBV30 with TRBJ1-2; TRBD1 is a possible D gene (5 bases). CDR1 GTSNPN and CDR2 SVGIG come from the germline V gene (reference sequence). Trimming cost V 2 bases and J 4 bases, with 23 bases left between them. The CDR3 has 17 residues. The CDR3 DNA sequence: TGTGCCTGGAGTCCCCGCGGGGCAGAGGGTACCCTCTATGGCTACACCTTC. Its protein product is CAWSPRGAEGTLYGYTF.

This clone was picked up one time. The V and J genes are TRBV2 and TRBJ1-6, with a tentative D call TRBD1 (5 bases). The V and J ends lost 4 bases and 9 bases respectively, with 13 bases between them. This CDR3 region has 14 residues. CDR1 SNHLY and CDR2 FYNNEI come from the germline V gene. The CDR3 is CASSVGQGRSPLHF. The CDR3 region has the DNA TGTGCCAGCAGTGTGGGGCAGGGACGTTCACCCCTCCACTTT. Full variable domain (missing parts from reference TRBV2 and TRBJ1-6): EPEVTQTPSHQVTQMGQEVILRCVPISNHLYFYWYRQILGQKVEFLVSFYNNEISEKSEIFDDQFSVERPDGSNFTLKIRSTKLEDSAMYFCASSVGQGRSPLHFGNGTRLTVT.